The present T cell receptor beta chain was sequenced within a study of T-cell memory formation after mild COVID-19. Study-wide points: CD4/CD8 balance characterized clones contracting day 15 to 85, and CD4+ skew characterized later expanders. Mainly in CM and EM were contracting CD4+ clones; CD8+ were in EMRA. Memory sampled before infection contained some responding clones, suggesting cross-reactive memory joined.

Germline V gives CDR1 LGHNA, CDR2 YSLEER. The ends lost 5 bases at V and 7 bases at J; junction bases unmatched: 11. The CDR3 is made up of 16 amino acids. The 5'RACE method, run with constant-segment primers, produced TCR alpha and TCR beta cDNA libraries (carrying sample barcodes and UMIs). TCRdb redid the calling of the 5' RACE reads with MiXCR, one entry per CDR3 protein. The sample has about 540,000 distinct CDR3 sequences, approximately 20% seen once. This clonotype was seen only a few times. What it binds is not known. Sequencing input: PBMCs or a T cell subset sorted from them (not recorded which). The TCR sequence derives from an adult woman who had mild COVID-19 (a few samples of this study predate the infection). Cell type and time point are not known. V is TRBV4-3 and J is TRBJ2-1; TRBD1 matches at 10 bases. In nucleotides, the CDR3 is TGCGCCAGCAGCTTTCAGCCGGGACAGGGGCCTAATGAGCAGTTCTTC. Protein sequence: CASSFQPGQGPNEQFF.